These 32 T cell receptor beta chains were sequenced from one sample in a study of blood T cells in healthy people across ages. PCR was performed a second time for about 6 to 12 cycles using a sample-barcoded 5' primer and a J-beta primer mix. TCRdb processed the 5' RACE reads anew with MiXCR; each CDR3 protein has one entry. The data show approximately 820,000 distinct CDR3 sequences, more than 40% seen once. Sequencing used blood. These receptors all come from a man aged 55 to 70 in good health.

V and J are TRBV28 and TRBJ1-5; 9 nucleotides match TRBD1. Germline V gene data show CDR1 as MDHEN and CDR2 as SYDVKM. The J segment lost 9 bases and the V segment lost 5 bases, leaving 14 bases of the junction unmatched. CDR3 length equals 16 residues. CDR3 amino acids: CASSRPRTGDVRPQHF. The CDR3 DNA is TGTGCCAGCAGTCGACCCAGGACAGGGGACGTTCGGCCCCAGCATTTT.

The rearrangement joins TRBV7-9 to TRBJ2-6, with a possible D match to TRBD1 (6 bases). V lost 4 bases, J lost 1 base, and 23 bases lay in between. Germline V CDR1 and CDR2: SEHNR, FQNEAQ (reference sequence). This CDR3 is 20 amino acids long. CDR3 residues: CASSSNVGAEEPSGANVLTF. In DNA form, the CDR3 reads TGTGCCAGCAGCTCTAATGTGGGGGCAGAAGAACCTTCTGGGGCCAACGTCCTGACTTTC.

The genes are TRBV9 and TRBJ2-1; D is unclear. The CDR3 contains 15 residues. With 3 bases removed from V and 4 bases from J, the gap between germline ends came to 14 bases. Germline loops: CDR1 SGDLS, CDR2 YYNGEE. The CDR3 is CASSAYSPGYNEQFF. CDR3 DNA: TGTGCCAGCAGCGCGTACAGCCCCGGGTACAATGAGCAGTTCTTC.

The chain recombines TRBV5-1 with TRBJ2-5; 7 bases fit TRBD2. CDR1 and CDR2 from the germline V gene are SGHRS and YFSETQ. CDR3 size: 17 residues. Trimming at V came to 0 bases and at J to 2 bases, leaving 10 bases not matched to a gene. The CDR3 nucleotides read TGCGCCAGCAGCTTGGAATTGTCTAGCGGAGAACAAGAGACCCAGTACTTC. Translation: CASSLELSSGEQETQYF.

The chain employs TRBV20-1 and TRBJ1-5; 8 bases fit TRBD1. Germline V gene data show CDR1 as DFQATT and CDR2 as SNEGSKA (reference sequence). The length of the CDR3 is 16 residues. The V gene end was trimmed by 4 bases and the J gene end by 0 bases; junction bases not matched to a gene: 8. In DNA form, the CDR3 reads TGCAGTGCTACGACAGGGGTTAGGATTAGCAATCAGCCCCAGCATTTT. Its protein is CSATTGVRISNQPQHF.

The rearrangement links TRBV6-2 or TRBV6-3 to TRBJ1-2; maybe TRBD1 (6 bases). Deletions cut 6 bases from V and 2 bases from J, with 10 bases between. Germline lookup yields CDR1 MNHEY and CDR2 SVGEGT. This CDR3 has 13 residues. The CDR3 sequence is CASSTDRNYGYTF. The DNA for the CDR3 is TGTGCCAGCAGCACTGACAGGAACTATGGCTACACCTTC.

Of note for this clonotype: A read error may be the cause here, since a much bigger clone is one base away. The J gene is TRBJ1-6, the V gene TRBV27; D may be TRBD1 (5 bases). Trimming stripped 4 bases from V and 8 bases from J, with 18 bases between. This CDR3 spans 16 amino acids. Per germline, CDR1 MNHEY and CDR2 SMNVEV (reference sequence). This CDR3 reads CASSSLTRGSDSPLHF. CDR3 bases: TGTGCCAGCAGTTCCTTGACTCGGGGGTCTGATTCACCCCTCCACTTT.

The chain employs TRBV19 and TRBJ2-7, with 8 bases identical to TRBD1. Germline V gene data show CDR1 as LNHDA and CDR2 as SQIVND (reference sequence). V shed 3 bases, J shed 2 bases, and the junction held 3 bases outside the gene matches. The length of the CDR3 is 14 residues. The CDR3 protein is CASSIRDRPYEQYF. CDR3 bases: TGTGCCAGTAGTATCCGGGACAGGCCCTACGAGCAGTACTTC.

This clonotype was detected only a few times. The chain is built from TRBV27 and TRBJ2-4, with D perhaps matching TRBD1 (6 bases). Germline CDR1 MNHEY, CDR2 SMNVEV (reference sequence). The V and J ends lost 2 bases and 1 base respectively, with 15 bases between them. This CDR3 has 17 amino acids. Here the CDR3 reads CASSLRGLDMAKNIQYF. CDR3 sequence (DNA): TGTGCCAGCAGTTTAAGGGGGTTGGACATGGCCAAAAACATTCAGTACTTC.

As for this clonotype: A single base separates this from a much larger clone, so it may be a read error. This chain connects TRBV6-1 to TRBJ2-4; no clear D. The J call is in doubt because the DNA end fits TRBJ2-7 better. CDR1 and CDR2 from the germline V gene are MNHNS and SASEGT. The CDR3 contains 14 residues. CDR3: CASSEGRENYEQYF. CDR3 DNA: TGTGCCAGCAGTGAAGGGCGCGAGAACTACGAGCAGTACTTC.

J is TRBJ2-5 and V is TRBV20-1, with D perhaps TRBD1 (6 bases). V lost 6 bases and J lost 2, with 10 bases in between. Germline-derived CDR1 and CDR2 are DFQATT and SNEGSKA (reference sequence). CDR3 length: 12 amino acids. The CDR3 DNA follows: TGCAGTGCGGGACAAGGACAAGAGACCCAGTACTTC. Protein sequence: CSAGQGQETQYF.

The chain carries TRBV6-2 or TRBV6-3 and TRBJ1-5; TRBD1 aligns across 8 bases. CDR3 length: 16 residues. The germline V gene has CDR1 MNHEY and CDR2 SVGEGT. V was clipped by 6 bases and J by 10 bases; unmatched bases: 17. CDR3 protein: CASSTRTGPVLGPQHF. As DNA, the CDR3 is TGTGCCAGCAGCACAAGGACAGGGCCCGTACTGGGACCCCAGCATTTT.

V usage is TRBV5-6 and J usage is TRBJ2-7; TRBD1 might be the D (5 bases). Germline V gene lookup returns CDR1 SGHDT and CDR2 YYEEEE. This CDR3 is 14 amino acids long. The V end lost 4 bases, the J end lost 0 bases, and 11 bases lay between the germline ends. The CDR3: CASSGTGISYEQYF. The CDR3 DNA sequence: TGTGCCAGCAGCGGAACAGGTATCTCCTACGAGCAGTACTTC.

V and J are TRBV7-2 and TRBJ2-3; 8 bases match TRBD2. With V trimmed by 1 base and J by 4 bases, 7 bases remained unmatched. The CDR3 contains 16 residues. Germline V gene lookup returns CDR1 SGHTA and CDR2 FQGNSA. In DNA, the CDR3 is TGTGCCAGCAGCTTAGTAAACGGGGGGGCCTCAGATACGCAGTATTTT. As protein: CASSLVNGGASDTQYF.

The chain uses TRBV9 and TRBJ2-3; 9 bases agree with TRBD1. V dropped 3 bases and J dropped 6; count of bases not matched to a gene: 8. There are 15 residues in the CDR3. Per germline, CDR1 SGDLS and CDR2 YYNGEE. The CDR3 here is CASSETGTGKDTQYF. CDR3 coding DNA: TGTGCCAGCAGCGAAACCGGGACAGGGAAGGATACGCAGTATTTT.

This clonotype was seen a few times. The CDR3 DNA follows: TGCAGCGCCGGACCAGGGGGCGCCTACAATGAGCAGTTCTTC. This translates into CSAGPGGAYNEQFF. The rearrangement joins TRBV29-1 to TRBJ2-1; 8 bases match TRBD1. Germline lookup yields CDR1 SQVTM and CDR2 ANQGSEA. The CDR3 extends over 14 amino acids. V trimming: 7 bases; J trimming: 2 bases; junction bases outside the gene matches: 7.

The gene calls are TRBV6-5 and TRBJ2-7, with D possibly being TRBD1 (6 bases). Looked up from germline, CDR1 is MNHEY and CDR2 is SVGAGI. Trimming took off 4 bases at V and 10 bases at J, with 11 bases between the two ends. The CDR3 spans 11 residues. Written as DNA, the CDR3 is TGTGCCAGCAGTTCACGGGACATACAGTACTTC. This translates into CASSSRDIQYF.

The chain combines TRBV6-6 with TRBJ1-2, with a weak D call TRBD1 (5 bases). CDR1 is MNHNY, CDR2 SVGAGI, per germline (reference sequence). V lost 7 bases to trimming and J lost 7 bases, with 16 bases between them. CDR3 length: 13 amino acids. The chain's CDR3 is CASTKGGVGGYTF. The CDR3 bases are TGTGCCAGCACCAAGGGAGGGGTCGGTGGCTACACCTTC.

Note on this clonotype: The junction departs from the called germline gene at one end, perhaps through a read error. The CDR3: CAGSRETTGQETQYF. The CDR3 coding sequence is TGTGCCGGCAGCCGGGAGACGACAGGACAAGAGACCCAGTACTTC. The genes are TRBV7-2 and TRBJ2-5, with D possibly called TRBD1 or TRBD2 (6 bases each). From germline, CDR1 is SGHTA and CDR2 FQGNSA. The CDR3 has 15 amino acids. Filled out from reference TRBV7-2 and TRBJ2-5, the complete variable domain reads GAGVSQSPSNKVTEKGKDVELRCDPISGHTALYWYRQSLGQGLEFLIYFQGNSAPDKSGLPSDRFSAERTGGSVSTLTIQRTQQEDSAVYLCAGSRETTGQETQYFGPGTRLLVL.

The sample holds a few counts of this clonotype. The V call is TRBV4-1, the J call TRBJ1-4; D ambiguous. Per germline, CDR1 MGHRA and CDR2 YSYEKL. The CDR3 sequence is 13 residues long. Trimming took 4 bases from V and 7 from J, leaving 10 bases between them. The chain's CDR3 is CASSRNHGEKLFF. CDR3 nucleotides: TGCGCCAGCAGCCGAAATCATGGTGAAAAACTGTTTTTT.

The chain recombines TRBV6-5 with TRBJ2-3; the D gene could be TRBD1 or TRBD2 (5 bases each). Between the trimmed V and J ends, which lost 4 bases and 0 bases, there was a span of 11 bases. This CDR3 region has 15 residues. Germline CDR1 MNHEY, CDR2 SVGAGI. CDR3 nucleotide sequence: TGTGCCAGCAGTTGCCAGAGGGACAGCACAGATACGCAGTATTTT. It translates to CASSCQRDSTDTQYF.

The chain joins TRBV3-1 to TRBJ2-7; perhaps D is TRBD1 or TRBD2 (5 bases each). V lost 6 bases and J lost 2, with 11 bases in between. In germline, CDR1 is LGHDT, CDR2 YNNKEL (reference sequence). This CDR3 contains 13 residues. The CDR3: CASSRGYPYEQYF. The CDR3 nucleotides are TGTGCCAGCAGTCGGGGCTACCCCTACGAGCAGTACTTC.

The rearrangement joins TRBV20-1 to TRBJ1-5, with D perhaps matching TRBD1 (6 bases). Germline V gene data show CDR1 as DFQATT and CDR2 as SNEGSKA (reference sequence). Trimming cost V 5 bases and J 3 bases, with 11 bases left between them. The CDR3 totals 13 residues. The CDR3 DNA is TGCAGTGCTTCAGGGGCCACCAATCAGCCCCAGCATTTT. Residues: CSASGATNQPQHF.

V and J are TRBV11-3 and TRBJ2-7; no reliable D call. This CDR3 has 14 residues. V lost 4 bases and J lost 0, with 10 bases in between. In germline, CDR1 is SGHNT, CDR2 YENEEA. In DNA, the CDR3 is TGTGCCAGCAGCTCGCTGACGAGCTCCTACGAGCAGTACTTC. Protein: CASSSLTSSYEQYF. Full variable domain (outside the CDR3, taken from reference TRBV11-3 and TRBJ2-7): EAGVVQSPRYKIIEKKQPVAFWCNPISGHNTLYWYLQNLGQGPELLIRYENEEAVDDSQLPKDRFSAERLKGVDSTLKIQPAELGDSAVYLCASSSLTSSYEQYFGPGTRLTVT.

This chain connects TRBV29-1 to TRBJ1-2; D may be TRBD1 (5 bases). This CDR3 has 15 residues. The ends were cut back, 1 base at V and 5 bases at J, with 17 bases in the middle. Germline loops: CDR1 SQVTM, CDR2 ANQGSEA. CDR3 in amino acids: CSVEAPGKRRYGYTF. The DNA for the CDR3 is TGCAGCGTTGAAGCCCCAGGGAAACGGAGATATGGCTACACCTTC. Full variable domain (remainder filled in from reference TRBV29-1 and TRBJ1-2): SAVISQKPSRDICQRGTSLTIQCQVDSQVTMMFWYRQQPGQSLTLIATANQGSEATYESGFVIDKFPISRPNLTFSTLTVSNMSPEDSSIYLCSVEAPGKRRYGYTFGSGTRLTVV.

The rearrangement uses TRBV15 and TRBJ2-7; 8 nucleotides agree with TRBD2. There are 14 residues in the CDR3. Germline V gene sequence: CDR1 LNHNV, CDR2 YYDKDF (reference sequence). V lost 7 bases and J lost 3; bases outside the gene matches: 8. The CDR3: CATNRGLGGYEQYF. Written as DNA, the CDR3 is TGTGCCACCAACCGGGGACTAGGGGGCTACGAGCAGTACTTC.

V gene TRBV20-1 combines with J gene TRBJ2-3; TRBD1 matches at 7 bases. This CDR3 has 16 amino acids. Trimming cost V 3 bases and J 2 bases; bases outside gene matches: 11. From germline, CDR1 is DFQATT and CDR2 SNEGSKA (reference sequence). CDR3 sequence: CSARAGTVGYTDTQYF. CDR3 DNA: TGCAGTGCTAGGGCCGGGACAGTGGGCTACACAGATACGCAGTATTTT.

The chain couples TRBV5-1 to TRBJ1-4; 10 bases align to TRBD1. The germline gives CDR1 SGHRS, CDR2 YFSETQ. The CDR3 runs to 15 residues. Germline trimming cut 6 bases from V and 6 bases from J; bases unmatched to any gene: 8. The CDR3 DNA sequence: TGCGCCAGCACCCGGGACAGGGGATCAGATGAAAAACTGTTTTTT. It yields the protein CASTRDRGSDEKLFF.

This clonotype was seen more than once but under ten times. In DNA, the CDR3 is TGCGCCAGCAGCAAACTTGGACAGGGGGAAGGCTACACCTTC. Amino acids: CASSKLGQGEGYTF. This chain joins TRBV4-3 and TRBJ1-2, with 10 bases identical to TRBD1. The CDR3 is made up of 14 amino acids. V dropped 5 bases and J dropped 8; count of bases not matched to a gene: 8. From germline, CDR1 is LGHNA and CDR2 YSLEER.

This clonotype was seen many times. The genes are TRBV29-1 and TRBJ2-5; D gene unclear. This CDR3 contains 12 residues. CDR1 is SQVTM, CDR2 ANQGSEA, per germline. V was pared by 5 bases and J by 2 bases, with 9 bases between. CDR3 sequence: CSVSQFQETQYF. The CDR3 region has the DNA TGCAGCGTTTCACAGTTTCAAGAGACCCAGTACTTC.

Only a few counts were recorded for this clonotype. This sequence joins TRBV2 and TRBJ1-2; tentatively, D is TRBD1 (6 bases). Trimming took off 7 bases at V and 1 base at J, with 10 bases between the two ends. The CDR3 has 13 amino acids. Germline V lookup: CDR1 SNHLY, CDR2 FYNNEI. The CDR3 region is CASNRVYNYGYTF. The DNA for the CDR3 is TGTGCCAGCAACAGGGTTTATAACTATGGCTACACCTTC.

A word on this clonotype: The germline gene is not matched at one end of the junction; a read error may be the cause. V gene TRBV14 combines with J gene TRBJ2-1, with D hard to call. The CDR3 is made up of 14 amino acids. Germline V CDR1 and CDR2: SGHDN, FVKESK. For the CDR3, the DNA is TGTGCCGGCAGCCAAGGGTTGAGGTACAATGAGCAGTTCTTC. Translation: CAGSQGLRYNEQFF.